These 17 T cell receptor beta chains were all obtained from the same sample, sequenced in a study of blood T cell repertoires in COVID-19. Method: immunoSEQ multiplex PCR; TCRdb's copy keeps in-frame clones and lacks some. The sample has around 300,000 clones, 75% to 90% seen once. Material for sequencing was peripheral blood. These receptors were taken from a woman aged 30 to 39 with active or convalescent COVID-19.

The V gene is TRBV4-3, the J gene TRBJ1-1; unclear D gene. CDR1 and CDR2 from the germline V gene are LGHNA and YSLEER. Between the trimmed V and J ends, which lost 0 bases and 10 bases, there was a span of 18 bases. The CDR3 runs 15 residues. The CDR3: CASSQDLLSGIGAFF. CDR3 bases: TGCGCCAGCAGCCAAGATTTATTGAGCGGCATCGGAGCTTTCTTT.

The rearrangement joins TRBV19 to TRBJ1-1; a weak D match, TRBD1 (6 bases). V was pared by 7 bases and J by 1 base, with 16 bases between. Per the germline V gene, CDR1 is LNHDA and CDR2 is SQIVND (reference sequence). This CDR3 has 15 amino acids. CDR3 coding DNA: TGTGCCAGTACCCCACGGGGGGCAGGGAACACTGAAGCTTTCTTT. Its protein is CASTPRGAGNTEAFF. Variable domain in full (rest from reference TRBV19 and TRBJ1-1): DGGITQSPKYLFRKEGQNVTLSCEQNLNHDAMYWYRQDPGQGLRLIYYSQIVNDFQKGDIAEGYSVSREKKESFPLTVTSAQKNPTAFYLCASTPRGAGNTEAFFGQGTRLTVV.

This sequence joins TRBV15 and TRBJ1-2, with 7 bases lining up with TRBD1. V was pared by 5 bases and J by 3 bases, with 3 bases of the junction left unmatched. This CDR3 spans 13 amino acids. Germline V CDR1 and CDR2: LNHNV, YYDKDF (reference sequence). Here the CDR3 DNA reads TGTGCCACCAGCCGTGGGACAGACTATGGCTACACCTTC. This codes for CATSRGTDYGYTF.

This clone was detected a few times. The CDR3 loop is CASSDAGVGYTF. DNA for the CDR3: TGTGCCAGCAGTGACGCAGGGGTCGGCTACACCTTC. This chain links TRBV2 with TRBJ1-2; D possibly corresponds to TRBD1 (6 bases). V gave up 3 bases and J gave up 8 bases, with 10 bases separating them. The germline CDR1 and CDR2 sequences are SNHLY and FYNNEI. The CDR3 has 12 residues.

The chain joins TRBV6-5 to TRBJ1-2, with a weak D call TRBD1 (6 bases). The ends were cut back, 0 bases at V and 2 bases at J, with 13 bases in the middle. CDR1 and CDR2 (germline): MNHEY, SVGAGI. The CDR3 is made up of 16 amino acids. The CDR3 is CASSYSPYTGNYGYTF. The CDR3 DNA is TGTGCCAGCAGTTACTCCCCGTATACAGGGAACTATGGCTACACCTTC.

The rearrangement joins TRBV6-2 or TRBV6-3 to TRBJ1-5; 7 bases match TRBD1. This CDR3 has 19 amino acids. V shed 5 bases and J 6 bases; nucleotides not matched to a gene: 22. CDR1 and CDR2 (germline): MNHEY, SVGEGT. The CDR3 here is CASSSYAWARQGETQPQHF. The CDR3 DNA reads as TGTGCCAGCAGTAGCTACGCCTGGGCCCGACAGGGAGAAACTCAGCCCCAGCATTTT.

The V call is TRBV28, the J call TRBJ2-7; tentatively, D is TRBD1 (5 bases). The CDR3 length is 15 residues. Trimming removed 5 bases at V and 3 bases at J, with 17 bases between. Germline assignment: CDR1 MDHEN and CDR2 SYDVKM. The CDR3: CASSRGDPPRYEQYF. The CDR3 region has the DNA TGTGCCAGCAGTAGGGGTGACCCCCCCCGCTACGAGCAGTACTTC.

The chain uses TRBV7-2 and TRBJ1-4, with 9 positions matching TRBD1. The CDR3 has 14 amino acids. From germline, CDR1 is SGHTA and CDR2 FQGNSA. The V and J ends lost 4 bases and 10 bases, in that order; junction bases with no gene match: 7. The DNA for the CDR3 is TGTGCCAGCAGCTACCGGGACAGGGATGGAAAACTGTTTTTT. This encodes CASSYRDRDGKLFF.

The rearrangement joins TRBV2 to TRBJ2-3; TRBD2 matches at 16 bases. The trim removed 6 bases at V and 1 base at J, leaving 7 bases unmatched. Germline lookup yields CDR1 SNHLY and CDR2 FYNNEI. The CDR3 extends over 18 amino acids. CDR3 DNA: TGTGCCAGCAGGGAGGGACTAGCGGGGGGGCTGGGCACAGATACGCAGTATTTT. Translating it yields CASREGLAGGLGTDTQYF. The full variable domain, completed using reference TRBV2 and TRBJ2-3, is EPEVTQTPSHQVTQMGQEVILRCVPISNHLYFYWYRQILGQKVEFLVSFYNNEISEKSEIFDDQFSVERPDGSNFTLKIRSTKLEDSAMYFCASREGLAGGLGTDTQYFGPGTRLTVL.

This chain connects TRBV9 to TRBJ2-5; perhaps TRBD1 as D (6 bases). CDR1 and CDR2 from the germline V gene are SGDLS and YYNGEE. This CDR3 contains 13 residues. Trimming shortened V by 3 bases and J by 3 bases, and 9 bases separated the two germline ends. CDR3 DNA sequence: TGTGCCAGCAGCGGGGGGCGGAAAGAGACCCAGTACTTC. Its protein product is CASSGGRKETQYF.

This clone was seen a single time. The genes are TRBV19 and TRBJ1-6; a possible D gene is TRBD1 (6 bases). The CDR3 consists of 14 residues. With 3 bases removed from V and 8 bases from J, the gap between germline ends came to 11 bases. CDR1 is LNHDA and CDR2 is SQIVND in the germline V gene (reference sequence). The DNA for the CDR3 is TGTGCCAGTAGTATTACAGGGAACTATTCACCCCTCCACTTT. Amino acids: CASSITGNYSPLHF.

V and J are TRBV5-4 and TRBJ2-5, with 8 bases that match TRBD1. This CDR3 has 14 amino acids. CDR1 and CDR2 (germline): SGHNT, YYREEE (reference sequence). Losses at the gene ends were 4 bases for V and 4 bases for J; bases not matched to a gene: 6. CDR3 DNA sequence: TGTGCCAGCAGCCATGACAGGGGAGGAGAGACCCAGTACTTC. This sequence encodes CASSHDRGGETQYF.

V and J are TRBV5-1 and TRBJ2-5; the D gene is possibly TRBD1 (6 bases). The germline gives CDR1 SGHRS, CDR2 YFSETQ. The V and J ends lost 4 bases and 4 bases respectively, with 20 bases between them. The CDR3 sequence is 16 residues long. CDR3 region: CASSKDAQGSGETQYF. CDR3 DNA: TGCGCCAGCAGCAAGGACGCACAGGGCTCGGGAGAGACCCAGTACTTC.

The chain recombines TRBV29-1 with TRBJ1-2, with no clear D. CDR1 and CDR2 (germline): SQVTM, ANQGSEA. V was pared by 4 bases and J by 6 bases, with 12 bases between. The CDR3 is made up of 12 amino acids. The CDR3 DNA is TGCAGCGTTGGAGAAACGGCGGATGGCTACACCTTC. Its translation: CSVGETADGYTF. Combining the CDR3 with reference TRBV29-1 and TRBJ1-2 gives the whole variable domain SAVISQKPSRDICQRGTSLTIQCQVDSQVTMMFWYRQQPGQSLTLIATANQGSEATYESGFVIDKFPISRPNLTFSTLTVSNMSPEDSSIYLCSVGETADGYTFGSGTRLTVV.

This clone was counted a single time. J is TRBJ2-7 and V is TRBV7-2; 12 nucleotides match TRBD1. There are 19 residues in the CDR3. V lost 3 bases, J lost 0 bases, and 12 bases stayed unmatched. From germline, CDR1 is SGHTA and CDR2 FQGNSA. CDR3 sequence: CASSFPAGTGGLSSYEQYF. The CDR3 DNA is TGTGCCAGCAGCTTCCCCGCCGGGACAGGGGGCCTCAGCTCCTACGAGCAGTACTTC. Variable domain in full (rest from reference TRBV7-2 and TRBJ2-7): GAGVSQSPSNKVTEKGKDVELRCDPISGHTALYWYRQSLGQGLEFLIYFQGNSAPDKSGLPSDRFSAERTGGSVSTLTIQRTQQEDSAVYLCASSFPAGTGGLSSYEQYFGPGTRLTVT.

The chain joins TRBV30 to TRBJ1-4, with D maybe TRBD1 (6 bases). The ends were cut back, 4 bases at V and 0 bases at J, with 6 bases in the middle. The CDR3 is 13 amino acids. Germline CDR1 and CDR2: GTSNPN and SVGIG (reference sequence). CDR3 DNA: TGTGCCTGGAACAGGGCAACTAATGAAAAACTGTTTTTT. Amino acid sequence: CAWNRATNEKLFF.

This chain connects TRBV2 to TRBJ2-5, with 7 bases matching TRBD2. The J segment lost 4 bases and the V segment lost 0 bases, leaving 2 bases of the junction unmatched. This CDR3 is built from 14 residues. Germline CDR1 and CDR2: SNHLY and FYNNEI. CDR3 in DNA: TGTGCCAGCAGTGAAGCATCGGGGGGAGAGACCCAGTACTTC. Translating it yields CASSEASGGETQYF.